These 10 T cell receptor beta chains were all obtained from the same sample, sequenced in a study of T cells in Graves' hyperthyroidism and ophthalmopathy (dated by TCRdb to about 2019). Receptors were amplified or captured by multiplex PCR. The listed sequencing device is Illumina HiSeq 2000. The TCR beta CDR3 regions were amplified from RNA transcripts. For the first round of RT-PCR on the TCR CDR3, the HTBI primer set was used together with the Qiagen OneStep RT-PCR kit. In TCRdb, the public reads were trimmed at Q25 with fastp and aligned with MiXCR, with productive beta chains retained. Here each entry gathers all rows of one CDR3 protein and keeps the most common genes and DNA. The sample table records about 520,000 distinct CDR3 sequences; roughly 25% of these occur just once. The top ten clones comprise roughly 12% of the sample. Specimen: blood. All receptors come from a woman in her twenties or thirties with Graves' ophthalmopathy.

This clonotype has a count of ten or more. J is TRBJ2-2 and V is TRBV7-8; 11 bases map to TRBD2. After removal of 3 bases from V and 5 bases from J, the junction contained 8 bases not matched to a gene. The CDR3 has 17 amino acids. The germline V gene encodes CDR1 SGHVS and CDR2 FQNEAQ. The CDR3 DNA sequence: TGTGCCAGCAGCTTCAACAGACTAGCGGGGAGGACCGGGGAGCTGTTTTTT. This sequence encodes CASSFNRLAGRTGELFF.

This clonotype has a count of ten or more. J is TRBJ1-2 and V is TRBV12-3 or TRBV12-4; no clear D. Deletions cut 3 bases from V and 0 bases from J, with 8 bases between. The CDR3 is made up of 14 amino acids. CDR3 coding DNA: TGTGCCAGCAGTTTTCTCGCAGCTAACTATGGCTACACCTTC. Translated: CASSFLAANYGYTF.

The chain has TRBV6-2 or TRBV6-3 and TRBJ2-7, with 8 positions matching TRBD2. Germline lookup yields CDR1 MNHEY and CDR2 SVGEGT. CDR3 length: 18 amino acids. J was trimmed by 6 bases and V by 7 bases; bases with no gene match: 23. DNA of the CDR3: TGTGCCAGCACCCTCCCCGGGGCGGGGGGCCTCCCGCTGCTCGAGCAGTACTTC. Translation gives CASTLPGAGGLPLLEQYF.

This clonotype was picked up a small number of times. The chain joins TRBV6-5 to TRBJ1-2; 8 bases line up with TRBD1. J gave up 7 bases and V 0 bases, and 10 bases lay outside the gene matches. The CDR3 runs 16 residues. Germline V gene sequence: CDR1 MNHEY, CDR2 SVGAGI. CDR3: CASSYSPTGVIFGYTF. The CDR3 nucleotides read TGTGCCAGCAGTTACTCACCGACAGGGGTCATCTTTGGCTACACCTTC.

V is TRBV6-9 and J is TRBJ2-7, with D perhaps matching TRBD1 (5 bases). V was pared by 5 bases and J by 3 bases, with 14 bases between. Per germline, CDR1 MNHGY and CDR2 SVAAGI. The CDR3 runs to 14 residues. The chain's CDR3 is CASSQRSTVYEQYF. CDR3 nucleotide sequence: TGTGCCAGCAGTCAGAGATCGACAGTCTACGAGCAGTACTTC.

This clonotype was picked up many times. The CDR3 sequence is CASSYSAGSIMNTEAFF. As DNA, the CDR3 is TGTGCCAGCAGTTACTCAGCGGGGTCCATAATGAACACTGAAGCTTTCTTT. The chain is built from TRBV6-5 and TRBJ1-1; D not resolved. This CDR3 comprises 17 residues. V lost 0 bases to trimming and J lost 0 bases, with 14 bases between them. Germline V lookup: CDR1 MNHEY, CDR2 SVGAGI.

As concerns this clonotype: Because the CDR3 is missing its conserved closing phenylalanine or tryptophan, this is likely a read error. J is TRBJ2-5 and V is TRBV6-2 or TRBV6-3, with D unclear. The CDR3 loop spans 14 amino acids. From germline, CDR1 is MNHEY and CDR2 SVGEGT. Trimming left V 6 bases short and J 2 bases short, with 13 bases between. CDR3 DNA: TGTGCCAGCAGGTATTCAAGCGAGCAAGAGACCCAGTACATC. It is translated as CASRYSSEQETQYI.

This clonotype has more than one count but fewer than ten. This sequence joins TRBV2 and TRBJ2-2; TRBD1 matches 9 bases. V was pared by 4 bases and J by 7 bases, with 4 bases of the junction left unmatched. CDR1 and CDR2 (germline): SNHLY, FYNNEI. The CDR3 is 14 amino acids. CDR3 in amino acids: CASSGDRAGGELFF. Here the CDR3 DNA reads TGTGCCAGCAGTGGGGACAGGGCTGGCGGGGAGCTGTTTTTT. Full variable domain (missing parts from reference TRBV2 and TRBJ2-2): EPEVTQTPSHQVTQMGQEVILRCVPISNHLYFYWYRQILGQKVEFLVSFYNNEISEKSEIFDDQFSVERPDGSNFTLKIRSTKLEDSAMYFCASSGDRAGGELFFGEGSRLTVL.

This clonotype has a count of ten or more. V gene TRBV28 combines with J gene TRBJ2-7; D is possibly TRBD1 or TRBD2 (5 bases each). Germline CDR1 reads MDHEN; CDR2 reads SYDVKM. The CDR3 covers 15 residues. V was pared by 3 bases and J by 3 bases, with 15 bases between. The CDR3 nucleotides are TGTGCCAGCAGTTTCCCCCCTCCTGGGGGCTACGAGCAGTACTTC. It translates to CASSFPPPGGYEQYF.

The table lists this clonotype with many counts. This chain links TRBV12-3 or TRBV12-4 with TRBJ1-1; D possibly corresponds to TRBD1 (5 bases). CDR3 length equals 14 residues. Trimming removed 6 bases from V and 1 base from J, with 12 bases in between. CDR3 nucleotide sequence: TGTGCCAGCAGCCTAGGGGCAGCGAACACTGAAGCTTTCTTT. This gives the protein CASSLGAANTEAFF.